One sample yielded the 24 T cell receptor beta chains listed below, sequenced in a study of spatial heterogeneity in lung cancer. TCRdb processed the 5' RACE reads anew with MiXCR; each CDR3 protein has one entry. The sample lists about 82,000 distinct CDR3 sequences; around 12% were seen once. Specified time point: sample taken at primary tumor resection. Unsorted tumor, nontumor lung tissue or cryopreserved PBMC supplied the whole RNA. The material sequenced was PBMCs, taken at surgery. The source of these receptors is a male donor with early-stage non-small cell lung cancer.

This clonotype was counted a few times. V usage is TRBV6-1 and J usage is TRBJ2-2, with D possibly being TRBD2 (6 bases). Trimming cost V 5 bases and J 6 bases, with 10 bases left between them. This CDR3 comprises 13 residues. Germline CDR1 MNHNS, CDR2 SASEGT. The CDR3 region has the DNA TGTGCCAGCAGTCGGAGGGAGGCCGGGGAGCTGTTTTTT. Its protein is CASSRREAGELFF.

There are a few counts of this clonotype. The chain joins TRBV29-1 to TRBJ2-1; tentative D call: TRBD1 (6 bases). V lost 3 bases to trimming and J lost 0 bases, with 15 bases between them. Germline CDR1 reads SQVTM; CDR2 reads ANQGSEA. CDR3 length: 16 amino acids. The CDR3 reads CSVDSIDRYSYNEQFF. Here the CDR3 DNA reads TGCAGCGTTGACTCCATTGACAGGTACTCCTACAATGAGCAGTTCTTC.

The table lists this clonotype with a few counts. The chain joins TRBV6-1 to TRBJ2-1, with no clear D. The germline V and J ends were trimmed by 6 bases and 0 bases, with 15 bases remaining between them. Germline values: CDR1 MNHNS, CDR2 SASEGT. This CDR3 comprises 16 residues. CDR3 loop: CASSPDAASSYNEQFF. The DNA for the CDR3 is TGTGCCAGCAGCCCTGATGCTGCGAGCTCCTACAATGAGCAGTTCTTC.

Many counts were recorded for this clonotype. The V call is TRBV29-1, the J call TRBJ2-2, with D hard to call. The length of the CDR3 is 13 residues. Germline CDR1 is SQVTM and CDR2 is ANQGSEA. The V end lost 8 bases, the J end lost 5 bases, and 15 bases lay between the germline ends. The CDR3 protein is CSTNGLQTGELFF. CDR3 coding DNA: TGCAGCACTAATGGGCTACAAACCGGGGAGCTGTTTTTT.

This chain links TRBV7-2 with TRBJ2-7; the D gene is possibly TRBD2 (6 bases). This CDR3 region has 14 residues. In germline, CDR1 is SGHTA, CDR2 FQGNSA. The germline V and J ends were trimmed by 5 bases and 4 bases, with 15 bases remaining between them. CDR3 sequence reads: CASSRDGEVYEQYF. The CDR3 nucleotides read TGTGCCAGCAGCCGGGACGGGGAGGTTTACGAGCAGTACTTC.

This clonotype occurred a few times. This chain joins TRBV2 and TRBJ2-5, with 9 bases identical to TRBD2. V dropped 3 bases and J dropped 2; count of bases not matched to a gene: 4. The CDR3 has 15 amino acids. Germline V gives CDR1 SNHLY, CDR2 FYNNEI. Written as DNA, the CDR3 is TGTGCCAGCAGTGAGAGCGGGGGGTTTCAAGAGACCCAGTACTTC. Amino acids: CASSESGGFQETQYF.

The chain uses TRBV9 and TRBJ2-7; D is possibly TRBD1 (7 bases). Germline V gene sequence: CDR1 SGDLS, CDR2 YYNGEE. The length of the CDR3 is 14 residues. The V and J ends lost 0 bases and 5 bases respectively, with 12 bases between them. The CDR3 here is CASSVGTTGDEQYF. In DNA, the CDR3 is TGTGCCAGCAGCGTAGGGACTACAGGGGACGAGCAGTACTTC.

Note on this clonotype: One junction end does not reproduce the germline sequence, and a read error may be involved. The chain recombines TRBV5-5 with TRBJ2-1; D remains ambiguous. This CDR3 contains 17 residues. Germline V gene lookup returns CDR1 SGHKS and CDR2 YYEKEE (reference sequence). CDR3 sequence reads: CGSSLNIVGSSYNEQFF. CDR3 bases: TGTGGCAGCAGCTTGAATATTGTGGGATCCTCCTACAATGAGCAGTTCTTC.

In its sample, this clonotype was seen a few times. The J gene is TRBJ2-7, the V gene TRBV29-1; 9 positions agree with TRBD1. V dropped 0 bases and J dropped 7; count of bases not matched to a gene: 7. The length of the CDR3 is 14 residues. Germline loops: CDR1 SQVTM, CDR2 ANQGSEA. The CDR3 loop is CSVEDGTGKGEQYF. CDR3 bases: TGCAGCGTTGAAGATGGGACAGGGAAAGGGGAGCAGTACTTC.

This clonotype was seen ten or more times. The gene calls are TRBV6-5 and TRBJ2-2, with 8 nucleotides matching TRBD1. Germline CDR1 and CDR2: MNHEY and SVGAGI. This CDR3 comprises 15 residues. Losses at the gene ends were 5 bases for V and 4 bases for J; bases not matched to a gene: 6. The CDR3, as DNA: TGTGCCAGCAGTAACAGGGGGTCGGGCACCGGGGAGCTGTTTTTT. This gives the protein CASSNRGSGTGELFF.

The J gene is TRBJ2-4, the V gene TRBV2; D may match TRBD1 or TRBD2 (5 bases each). The CDR3 has 15 residues. The V end was cut by 3 bases, the J end by 1 base, with 10 bases between. Germline CDR1 SNHLY, CDR2 FYNNEI. Here the CDR3 reads CASSDGTFAKNIQYF. CDR3 sequence (DNA): TGTGCCAGCAGTGACGGGACCTTTGCCAAAAACATTCAGTACTTC.

This clonotype was picked up a small number of times. This sequence joins TRBV5-1 and TRBJ1-4; TRBD1 agrees at 10 bases. CDR3 length equals 15 residues. Germline V gene sequence: CDR1 SGHRS, CDR2 YFSETQ. The junction had 5 bases not matched to a gene; V was cut back by 3 bases and J by 6 bases. The CDR3 protein is CASSSDRGRDEKLFF. The CDR3 bases are TGCGCCAGCAGCTCCGACAGGGGGCGGGATGAAAAACTGTTTTTT.

This clonotype showed up many times. The rearrangement links TRBV24-1 to TRBJ2-1; 11 bases are shared with TRBD2. The CDR3 is made up of 18 amino acids. The germline gives CDR1 KGHDR, CDR2 SFDVKD. V trimming: 4 bases; J trimming: 7 bases; junction bases outside the gene matches: 14. For the CDR3, the DNA is TGTGCCACCAGTGAGGGGGGGACTAGCGGAGTCCTTCGGAATGAGCAGTTCTTC. Protein: CATSEGGTSGVLRNEQFF.

This clonotype was counted many times. The rearrangement links TRBV10-2 to TRBJ1-3; D is unclear. Germline values: CDR1 WSHSY, CDR2 SAAADI. The CDR3 extends over 13 amino acids. The V and J ends lost 8 bases and 0 bases respectively, with 8 bases between them. DNA of the CDR3: TGCGCCAGCGGGGTTTCCTCTGGAAACACCATATATTTT. It is translated as CASGVSSGNTIYF.

J is TRBJ2-3 and V is TRBV10-3; the match to TRBD2 covers 16 bases. CDR1 is ENHRY, CDR2 SYGVKD, per germline. With 6 bases clipped from V and 4 bases from J, the junction kept 4 bases outside the gene matches. This CDR3 comprises 16 residues. This chain's CDR3 is CAISGTSGRASDTQYF. CDR3 DNA sequence: TGTGCCATCAGCGGGACTAGCGGGAGGGCCTCAGATACGCAGTATTTT.

The gene calls are TRBV20-1 and TRBJ2-3; 8 bases map to TRBD1. With V trimmed by 5 bases and J by 4 bases, 8 bases remained unmatched. There are 14 residues in the CDR3. The germline CDR1 and CDR2 sequences are DFQATT and SNEGSKA (reference sequence). CDR3 DNA: TGCAGTGCTGAGGACAGGGTAGGCCCAGATACGCAGTATTTT. It specifies CSAEDRVGPDTQYF.

At least ten counts were recorded for this clonotype. The chain is built from TRBV29-1 and TRBJ1-5, with TRBD1 matching over 10 bases. Germline assignment: CDR1 SQVTM and CDR2 ANQGSEA. The CDR3 is made up of 14 amino acids. V was pared by 6 bases and J by 2 bases, with 4 bases of the junction left unmatched. CDR3 protein: CSVAGTGGNQPQHF. The DNA of the CDR3 is TGCAGCGTCGCCGGGACAGGGGGCAATCAGCCCCAGCATTTT.

This clonotype was seen more than once but under ten times. The chain recombines TRBV30 with TRBJ1-5, with D perhaps matching TRBD1 (5 bases). Germline V gene data show CDR1 as GTSNPN and CDR2 as SVGIG (reference sequence). The CDR3 consists of 14 residues. V lost 3 bases and J lost 2, with 11 bases in between. CDR3 amino acids: CAWRAQGGNQPQHF. DNA for the CDR3: TGTGCCTGGAGGGCCCAGGGCGGCAATCAGCCCCAGCATTTT. The whole variable domain, filled in from reference TRBV30 and TRBJ1-5, reads SQTIHQWPATLVQPVGSPLSLECTVEGTSNPNLYWYRQAAGRGLQLLFYSVGIGQISSEVPQNLSASRPQDRQFILSSKKLLLSDSGFYLCAWRAQGGNQPQHFGDGTRLSIL.

This clonotype was found a few times. The chain employs TRBV29-1 and TRBJ2-6; the D gene is possibly TRBD2 (6 bases). Trimming removed 6 bases at V and 3 bases at J, with 9 bases between. The CDR3 sequence is 13 residues long. The germline V gene has CDR1 SQVTM and CDR2 ANQGSEA. The CDR3 DNA reads TGCAGCGTCCGGACTAATGGGGCCAACGTCCTGACTTTC. Translated, it gives CSVRTNGANVLTF.

For the CDR3, the DNA is TGTGCCAGCAGTCCTGAGACCCCCCAGGAGACCCAGTACTTC. Its protein is CASSPETPQETQYF. The chain uses TRBV7-9 and TRBJ2-5; D gene ambiguous. The CDR3 totals 14 residues. The germline V gene has CDR1 SEHNR and CDR2 FQNEAQ (reference sequence). The V end was cut by 6 bases, the J end by 5 bases, with 16 bases between.

There are many counts of this clonotype. V usage is TRBV10-3 and J usage is TRBJ2-1; no definite D call. This CDR3 contains 12 residues. V was trimmed by 4 bases and J by 6 bases, leaving 7 bases between them. CDR1 and CDR2 from the germline V gene are ENHRY and SYGVKD. The CDR3 protein is CAISASSNEQFF. CDR3 in DNA: TGTGCCATCAGTGCTAGTTCCAATGAGCAGTTCTTC.

In this sample, this clonotype turned up a few times. This chain connects TRBV11-2 to TRBJ1-4; D gene uncertain. Germline-derived CDR1 and CDR2 are SGHAT and FQNNGV. CDR3 length: 15 residues. Trimming pared 3 bases from V and 1 base from J, leaving 9 bases between. Here the CDR3 DNA reads TGTGCCAGCAGCTTTACAGAAGGAACTAATGAAAAACTGTTTTTT. It yields the protein CASSFTEGTNEKLFF.

This clonotype was counted between two and nine times. This chain uses TRBV29-1 with TRBJ2-2, with TRBD2 as a possible D gene (7 bases). V was shortened by 1 base and J by 3 bases, with 12 bases between the two germline ends. CDR1 is SQVTM and CDR2 is ANQGSEA in the germline V gene. The CDR3 consists of 15 residues. The CDR3 loop is CSVEVGGAYTGELFF. The CDR3 DNA follows: TGCAGCGTTGAAGTGGGGGGGGCCTACACCGGGGAGCTGTTTTTT.

This clonotype was observed a handful of times. J is TRBJ2-7 and V is TRBV6-1; D is unresolved. The CDR3 sequence is 13 residues long. Trimming left V 6 bases short and J 3 bases short, with 12 bases between. Germline CDR1 is MNHNS and CDR2 is SASEGT. This CDR3 reads CASRRSNNYEQYF. The CDR3 DNA is TGTGCCAGCAGAAGGTCCAACAACTACGAGCAGTACTTC.